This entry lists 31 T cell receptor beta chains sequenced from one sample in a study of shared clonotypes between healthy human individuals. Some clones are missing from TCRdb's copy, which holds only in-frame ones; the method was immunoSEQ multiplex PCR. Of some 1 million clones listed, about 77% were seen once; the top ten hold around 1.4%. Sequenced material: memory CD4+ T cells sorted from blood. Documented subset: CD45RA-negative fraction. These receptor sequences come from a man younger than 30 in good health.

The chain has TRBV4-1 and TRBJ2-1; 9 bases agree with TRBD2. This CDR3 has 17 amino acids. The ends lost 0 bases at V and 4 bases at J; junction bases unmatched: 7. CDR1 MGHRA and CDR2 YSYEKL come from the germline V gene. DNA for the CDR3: TGCGCCAGCAGCCAAGAGATTGGTAGCGGGGGTTACAATGAGCAGTTCTTC. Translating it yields CASSQEIGSGGYNEQFF.

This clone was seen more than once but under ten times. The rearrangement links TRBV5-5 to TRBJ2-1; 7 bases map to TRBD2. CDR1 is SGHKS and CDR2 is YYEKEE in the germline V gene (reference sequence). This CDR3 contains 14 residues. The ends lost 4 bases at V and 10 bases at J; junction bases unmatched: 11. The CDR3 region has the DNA TGTGCCAGCAGCACGATCCTAGCGGCAGGGGAGCAGTTCTTC. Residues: CASSTILAAGEQFF.

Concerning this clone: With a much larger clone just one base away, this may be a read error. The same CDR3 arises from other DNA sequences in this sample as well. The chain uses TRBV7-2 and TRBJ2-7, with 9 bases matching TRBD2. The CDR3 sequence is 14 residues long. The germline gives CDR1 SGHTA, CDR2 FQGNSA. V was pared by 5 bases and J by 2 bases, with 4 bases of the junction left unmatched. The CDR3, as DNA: TGTGCCAGCAGCGTTAGCGGGGGAGCCTACGAGCAGTACTTC. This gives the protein CASSVSGGAYEQYF.

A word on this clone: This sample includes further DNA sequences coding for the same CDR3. The CDR3 region is CASSLAGDPYEQYF. The CDR3 nucleotides are TGCGCCAGCAGCTTGGCGGGGGATCCCTACGAGCAGTACTTC. The rearrangement links TRBV5-1 to TRBJ2-7; a weak D match, TRBD2 (6 bases). The CDR3 is made up of 14 amino acids. Germline V gene data show CDR1 as SGHRS and CDR2 as YFSETQ. V gave up 0 bases and J gave up 2 bases, with 9 bases separating them.

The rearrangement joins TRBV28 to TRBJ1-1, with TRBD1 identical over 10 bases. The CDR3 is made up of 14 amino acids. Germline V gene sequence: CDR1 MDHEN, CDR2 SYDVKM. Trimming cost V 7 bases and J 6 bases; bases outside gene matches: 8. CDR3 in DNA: TGTGCCAGCACCCTGACAGGGGGCTTCGCTGAAGCTTTCTTT. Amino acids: CASTLTGGFAEAFF. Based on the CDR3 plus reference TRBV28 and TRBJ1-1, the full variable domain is DVKVTQSSRYLVKRTGEKVFLECVQDMDHENMFWYRQDPGLGLRLIYFSYDVKMKEKGDIPEGYSVSREKKERFSLILESASTNQTSMYLCASTLTGGFAEAFFGQGTRLTVV.

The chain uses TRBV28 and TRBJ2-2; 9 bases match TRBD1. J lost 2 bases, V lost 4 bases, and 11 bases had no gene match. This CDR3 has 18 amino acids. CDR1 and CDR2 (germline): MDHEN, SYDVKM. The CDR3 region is CASSYHPPGQGNTGELFF. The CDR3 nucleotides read TGTGCCAGCAGTTACCATCCCCCGGGACAGGGTAACACCGGGGAGCTGTTTTTT.

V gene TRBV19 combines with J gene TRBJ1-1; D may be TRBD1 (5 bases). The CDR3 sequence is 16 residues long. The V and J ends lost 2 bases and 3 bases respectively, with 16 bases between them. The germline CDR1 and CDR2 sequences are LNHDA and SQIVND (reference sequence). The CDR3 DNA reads TGTGCCAGTAGTATAAACCTGAAGGTGGGGGACACTGAAGCTTTCTTT. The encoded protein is CASSINLKVGDTEAFF.

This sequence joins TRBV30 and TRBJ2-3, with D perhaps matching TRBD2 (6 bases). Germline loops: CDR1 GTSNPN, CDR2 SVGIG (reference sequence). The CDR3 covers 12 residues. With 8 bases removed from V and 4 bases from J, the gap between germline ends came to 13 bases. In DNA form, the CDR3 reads TGTGCCATTTCGCGGGGATCAGATACGCAGTATTTT. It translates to CAISRGSDTQYF.

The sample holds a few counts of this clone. The chain's CDR3 is CATRGGNEKLFF. CDR3 DNA sequence: TGTGCCACCAGGGGAGGTAATGAAAAACTGTTTTTT. V usage is TRBV6-6 and J usage is TRBJ1-4; tentative D call: TRBD1 (6 bases). The CDR3 length is 12 residues. V lost 10 bases to trimming and J lost 4 bases, with 10 bases between them. CDR1 MNHNY and CDR2 SVGAGI come from the germline V gene (reference sequence).

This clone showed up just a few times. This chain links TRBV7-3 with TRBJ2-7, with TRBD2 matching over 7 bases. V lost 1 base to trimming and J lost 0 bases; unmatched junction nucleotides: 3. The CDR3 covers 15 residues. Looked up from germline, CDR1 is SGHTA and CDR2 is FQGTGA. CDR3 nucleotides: TGTGCCAGCAGCTTAAAGGGCGGGAGCTCCTACGAGCAGTACTTC. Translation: CASSLKGGSSYEQYF. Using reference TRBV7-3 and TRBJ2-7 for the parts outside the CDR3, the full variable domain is GAGVSQTPSNKVTEKGKYVELRCDPISGHTALYWYRQSLGQGPEFLIYFQGTGAADDSGLPNDRFFAVRPEGSVSTLKIQRTERGDSAVYLCASSLKGGSSYEQYFGPGTRLTVT.

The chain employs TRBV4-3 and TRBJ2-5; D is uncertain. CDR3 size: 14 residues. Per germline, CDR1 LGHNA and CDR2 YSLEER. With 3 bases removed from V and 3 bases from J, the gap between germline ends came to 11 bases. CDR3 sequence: CASSHNPGEETQYF. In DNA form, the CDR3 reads TGCGCCAGCAGCCATAACCCGGGTGAAGAGACCCAGTACTTC.

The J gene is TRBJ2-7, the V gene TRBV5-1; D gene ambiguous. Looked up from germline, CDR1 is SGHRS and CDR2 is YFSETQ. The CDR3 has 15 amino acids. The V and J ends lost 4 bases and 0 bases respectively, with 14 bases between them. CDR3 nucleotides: TGCGCCAGCAGCCCGGGCGGCTTGAGCTCCTACGAGCAGTACTTC. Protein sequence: CASSPGGLSSYEQYF.

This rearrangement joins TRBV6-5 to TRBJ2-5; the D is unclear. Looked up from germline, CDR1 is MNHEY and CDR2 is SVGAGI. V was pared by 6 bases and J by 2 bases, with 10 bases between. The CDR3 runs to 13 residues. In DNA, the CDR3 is TGTGCCAGCAGCCCCATTTATCAAGAGACCCAGTACTTC. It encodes CASSPIYQETQYF.

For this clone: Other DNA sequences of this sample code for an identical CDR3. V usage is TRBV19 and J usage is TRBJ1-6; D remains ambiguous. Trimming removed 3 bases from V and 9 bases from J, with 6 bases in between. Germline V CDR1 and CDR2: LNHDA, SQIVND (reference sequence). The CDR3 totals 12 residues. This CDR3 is CASSIYGSPLHF. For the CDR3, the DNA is TGTGCCAGTAGTATTTACGGTTCACCCCTCCACTTT.

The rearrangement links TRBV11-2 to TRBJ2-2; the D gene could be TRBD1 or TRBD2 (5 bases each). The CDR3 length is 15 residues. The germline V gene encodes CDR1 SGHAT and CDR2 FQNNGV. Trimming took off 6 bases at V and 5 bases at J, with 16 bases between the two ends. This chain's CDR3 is CASSPTGTATGELFF. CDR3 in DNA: TGTGCCAGCAGTCCGACCGGGACGGCGACCGGGGAGCTGTTTTTT.

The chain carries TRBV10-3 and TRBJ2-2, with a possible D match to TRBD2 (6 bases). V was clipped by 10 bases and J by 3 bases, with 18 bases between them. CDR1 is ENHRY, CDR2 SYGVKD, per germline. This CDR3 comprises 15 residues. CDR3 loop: CATAPVGGDTGELFF. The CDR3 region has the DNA TGTGCCACAGCCCCCGTCGGGGGTGACACCGGGGAGCTGTTTTTT.

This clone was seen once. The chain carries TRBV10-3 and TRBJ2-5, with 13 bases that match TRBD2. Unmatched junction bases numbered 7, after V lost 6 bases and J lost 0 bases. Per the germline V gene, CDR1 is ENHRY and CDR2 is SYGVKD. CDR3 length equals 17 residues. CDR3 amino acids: CAIRPLAGGSYQETQYF. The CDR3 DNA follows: TGTGCCATCAGACCACTAGCGGGAGGGTCATACCAAGAGACCCAGTACTTC.

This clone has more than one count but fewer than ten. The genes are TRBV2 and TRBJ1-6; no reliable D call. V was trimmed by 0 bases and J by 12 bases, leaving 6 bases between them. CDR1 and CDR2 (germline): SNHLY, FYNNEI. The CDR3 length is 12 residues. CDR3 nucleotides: TGTGCCAGCAGTGAAGCCGTTAGACCCCTCCACTTT. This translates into CASSEAVRPLHF.

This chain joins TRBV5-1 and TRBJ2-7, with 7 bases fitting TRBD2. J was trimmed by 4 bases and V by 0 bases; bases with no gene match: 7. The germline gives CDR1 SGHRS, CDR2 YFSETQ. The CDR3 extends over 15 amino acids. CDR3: CASSLGPAGRYEQYF. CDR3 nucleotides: TGCGCCAGCAGCTTGGGGCCAGCGGGAAGATACGAGCAGTACTTC.

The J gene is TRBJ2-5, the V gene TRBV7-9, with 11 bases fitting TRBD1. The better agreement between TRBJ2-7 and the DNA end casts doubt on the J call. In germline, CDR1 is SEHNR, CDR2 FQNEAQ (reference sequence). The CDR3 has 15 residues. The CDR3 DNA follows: TGTGCCAGCAACTCCCCGGGACAGGGGGCCTACGAGCAGTACTTC. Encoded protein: CASNSPGQGAYEQYF.

The CDR3 loop reads CASSLEVAGVREQYF. As DNA, the CDR3 is TGTGCCAGCAGCTTAGAAGTAGCGGGAGTCCGCGAGCAGTACTTC. This sequence joins TRBV11-2 and TRBJ2-7; 9 bases align to TRBD2. Per the germline V gene, CDR1 is SGHAT and CDR2 is FQNNGV. V lost 0 bases and J lost 6; bases outside the gene matches: 6. The CDR3 spans 15 residues.

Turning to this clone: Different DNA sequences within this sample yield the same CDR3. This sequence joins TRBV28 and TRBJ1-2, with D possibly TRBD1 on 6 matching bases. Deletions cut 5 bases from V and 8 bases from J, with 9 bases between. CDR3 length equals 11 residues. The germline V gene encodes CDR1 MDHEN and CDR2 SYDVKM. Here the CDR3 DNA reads TGTGCCAGCAGTCTCGGACAGGGCTACACCTTC. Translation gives CASSLGQGYTF.

The CDR3 region is CASSLEDTQYF. In nucleotides, the CDR3 is TGTGCCAGCAGCTTAGAAGATACGCAGTATTTT. This chain links TRBV11-3 with TRBJ2-3, with no clear D. Germline loops: CDR1 SGHNT, CDR2 YENEEA. The CDR3 spans 11 residues. The ends were cut back, 0 bases at V and 5 bases at J, with 0 bases in the middle.

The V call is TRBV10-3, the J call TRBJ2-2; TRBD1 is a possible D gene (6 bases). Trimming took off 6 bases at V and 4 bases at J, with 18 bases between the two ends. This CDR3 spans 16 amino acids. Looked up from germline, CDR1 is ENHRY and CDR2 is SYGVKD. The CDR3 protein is CAISVIPGHATGELFF. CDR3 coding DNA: TGTGCCATCAGCGTCATACCGGGACACGCCACCGGGGAGCTGTTTTTT.

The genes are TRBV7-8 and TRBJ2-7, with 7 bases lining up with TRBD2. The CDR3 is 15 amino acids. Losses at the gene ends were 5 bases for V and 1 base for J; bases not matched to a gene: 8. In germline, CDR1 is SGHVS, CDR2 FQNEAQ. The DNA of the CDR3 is TGTGCCAGCAGCCCCGGCGGCGGGGGTTCCTACGAGCAGTACTTC. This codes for CASSPGGGGSYEQYF.

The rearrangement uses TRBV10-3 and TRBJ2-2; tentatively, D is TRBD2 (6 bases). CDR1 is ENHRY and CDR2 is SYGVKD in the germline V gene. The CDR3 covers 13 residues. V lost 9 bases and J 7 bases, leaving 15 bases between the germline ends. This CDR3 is CAISGAESGELFF. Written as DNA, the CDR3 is TGTGCCATATCGGGAGCCGAGAGCGGGGAGCTGTTTTTT.

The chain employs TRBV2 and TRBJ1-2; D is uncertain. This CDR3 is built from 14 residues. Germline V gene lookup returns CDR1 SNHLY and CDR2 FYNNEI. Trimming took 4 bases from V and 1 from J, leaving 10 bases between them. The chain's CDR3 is CASSVSGYNYGYTF. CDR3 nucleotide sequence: TGTGCCAGCAGTGTATCAGGCTATAACTATGGCTACACCTTC.

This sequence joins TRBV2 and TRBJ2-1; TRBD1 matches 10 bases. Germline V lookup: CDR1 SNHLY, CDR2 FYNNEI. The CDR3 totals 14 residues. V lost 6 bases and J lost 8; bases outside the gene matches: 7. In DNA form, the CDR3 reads TGTGCCAGCAGGGGGGACAGGGGAGGGTATGAGCAGTTCTTC. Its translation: CASRGDRGGYEQFF.

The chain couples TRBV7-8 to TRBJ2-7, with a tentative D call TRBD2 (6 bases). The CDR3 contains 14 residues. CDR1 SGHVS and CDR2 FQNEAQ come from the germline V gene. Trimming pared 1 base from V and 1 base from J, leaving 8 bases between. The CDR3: CASSLVGGSYEQYF. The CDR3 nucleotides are TGTGCCAGCAGCTTAGTAGGAGGGTCCTACGAGCAGTACTTC. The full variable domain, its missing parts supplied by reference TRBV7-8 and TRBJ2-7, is GAGVSQSPRYKVAKRGQDVALRCDPISGHVSLFWYQQALGQGPEFLTYFQNEAQLDKSGLPSDRFFAERPEGSVSTLKIQRTQQEDSAVYLCASSLVGGSYEQYFGPGTRLTVT.

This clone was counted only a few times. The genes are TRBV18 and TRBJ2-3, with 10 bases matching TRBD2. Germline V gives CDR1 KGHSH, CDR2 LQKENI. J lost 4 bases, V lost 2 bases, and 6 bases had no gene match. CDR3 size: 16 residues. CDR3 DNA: TGTGCCAGCTCACCAAATCTAGCGGGAGAAGCAGATACGCAGTATTTT. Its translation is CASSPNLAGEADTQYF. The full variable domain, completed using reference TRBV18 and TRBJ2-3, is NAGVMQNPRHLVRRRGQEARLRCSPMKGHSHVYWYRQLPEEGLKFMVYLQKENIIDESGMPKERFSAEFPKEGPSILRIQQVVRGDSAAYFCASSPNLAGEADTQYFGPGTRLTVL.

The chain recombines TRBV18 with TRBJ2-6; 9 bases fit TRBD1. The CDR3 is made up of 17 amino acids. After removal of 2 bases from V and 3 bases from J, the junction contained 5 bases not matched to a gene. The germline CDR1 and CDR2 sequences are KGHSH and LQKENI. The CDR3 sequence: CASSPTGTGRGANVLTF. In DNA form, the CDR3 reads TGTGCCAGCTCACCAACCGGGACAGGGCGTGGGGCCAACGTCCTGACTTTC.